These 17 T cell receptor beta chains originate from one sample sequenced in a study of blood T cells in healthy people across ages. A J-beta primer mix and a sample-barcoded 5' primer were used in a second PCR of about 6 to 12 cycles. One entry per CDR3 protein results from TCRdb running MiXCR on the 5' RACE reads. The table has about 1.6 million distinct CDR3 sequences, around 35% seen once. Sequencing was done on a sample of blood. The receptors derive from a woman in her 30s in good health.

This clonotype was counted ten times or more. Here the CDR3 DNA reads TGCGCCAGCAGCCGCGGGCCGCTCTCTGGGGCCAACGTCCTGACTTTC. As protein: CASSRGPLSGANVLTF. The rearrangement joins TRBV4-1 to TRBJ2-6, with a weak D call TRBD2 (5 bases). Trimming stripped 4 bases from V and 0 bases from J, with 10 bases between. The germline gives CDR1 MGHRA, CDR2 YSYEKL. The CDR3 runs to 16 residues.

In this sample, this clonotype turned up a few times. The V call is TRBV24-1, the J call TRBJ2-3; 12 bases line up with TRBD2. Germline CDR1 is KGHDR and CDR2 is SFDVKD. CDR3 size: 17 residues. The ends lost 4 bases at V and 0 bases at J; junction bases unmatched: 4. Here the CDR3 reads CATSDPGLAGSTDTQYF. The CDR3 coding sequence is TGTGCCACCAGTGACCCCGGACTAGCGGGAAGCACAGATACGCAGTATTTT.

The rearrangement links TRBV27 to TRBJ2-7; D uncertain. The V gene lost 6 bases and the J gene lost 1 base, with 13 bases spanning the gap. Germline V CDR1 and CDR2: MNHEY, SMNVEV (reference sequence). The CDR3 runs to 14 residues. In DNA, the CDR3 is TGTGCCAGCAGATCTTCAGAGTCTTCCTACGAGCAGTACTTC. It is translated as CASRSSESSYEQYF.

This clonotype has a handful of counts. This chain links TRBV20-1 with TRBJ1-2; D may be TRBD1 (6 bases). The V end was cut by 6 bases, the J end by 8 bases, with 19 bases between. Germline CDR1 reads DFQATT; CDR2 reads SNEGSKA (reference sequence). CDR3 size: 13 residues. The CDR3 sequence: CSAIPGTRVGYTF. In DNA, the CDR3 is TGCAGTGCCATCCCCGGGACACGAGTGGGCTACACCTTC.

In this sample, this clonotype turned up a few times. CDR3 DNA: TGCAGCGTTGAGACGACAGGGGTTTTCGGGACTGAAGCTTTCTTT. Its protein is CSVETTGVFGTEAFF. The chain carries TRBV29-1 and TRBJ1-1; 8 bases match TRBD1. V trimming: 3 bases; J trimming: 5 bases; junction bases outside the gene matches: 11. In germline, CDR1 is SQVTM, CDR2 ANQGSEA. The CDR3 totals 15 residues.

This clonotype appeared once. V is TRBV7-2 and J is TRBJ2-4; 11 bases line up with TRBD2. This CDR3 contains 17 residues. The J segment lost 2 bases and the V segment lost 5 bases, leaving 8 bases of the junction unmatched. Germline lookup yields CDR1 SGHTA and CDR2 FQGNSA. The CDR3 reads CASSIRLAGPTKNIQYF. The CDR3 DNA sequence: TGTGCCAGCAGCATCAGACTAGCGGGACCTACCAAAAACATTCAGTACTTC. Drawing the rest from reference TRBV7-2 and TRBJ2-4, the complete variable domain is GAGVSQSPSNKVTEKGKDVELRCDPISGHTALYWYRQSLGQGLEFLIYFQGNSAPDKSGLPSDRFSAERTGGSVSTLTIQRTQQEDSAVYLCASSIRLAGPTKNIQYFGAGTRLSVL.

The chain has TRBV12-3 or TRBV12-4 and TRBJ2-1, with TRBD2 matching over 7 bases. V gave up 1 base and J gave up 6 bases; unmatched junction bases: 6. The CDR3 is 15 amino acids. CDR3 nucleotide sequence: TGTGCCAGCAGTTTAGGCGGGAGTGGGACCAATGAGCAGTTCTTC. Translation gives CASSLGGSGTNEQFF.

The gene calls are TRBV10-3 and TRBJ2-5, with 9 bases fitting TRBD1. V lost 4 bases and J lost 5; bases outside the gene matches: 2. Germline loops: CDR1 ENHRY, CDR2 SYGVKD. The CDR3 is made up of 13 amino acids. Written as DNA, the CDR3 is TGTGCCATCAGTGGGACAGGGGCCGAGACCCAGTACTTC. Its protein is CAISGTGAETQYF.

The V and J genes are TRBV29-1 and TRBJ2-7, with TRBD1 identical over 10 bases. CDR3 length: 18 amino acids. The germline V gene has CDR1 SQVTM and CDR2 ANQGSEA. The V segment lost 0 bases and the J segment 4 bases; nucleotides outside the gene matches: 15. The CDR3 DNA is TGCAGCGTTGAAGAATGGACAGGGGGAAGATCGGATGGGTACGAGCAGTACTTC. It codes for CSVEEWTGGRSDGYEQYF.

This clonotype showed up just a few times. The gene calls are TRBV4-1 and TRBJ1-5, with D possibly matching TRBD1 (6 bases). Germline assignment: CDR1 MGHRA and CDR2 YSYEKL. The CDR3 consists of 15 residues. The germline V and J ends were trimmed by 0 bases and 3 bases, with 9 bases remaining between them. CDR3 residues: CASSQERTANQPQHF. In DNA, the CDR3 is TGCGCCAGCAGCCAAGAGAGGACAGCCAATCAGCCCCAGCATTTT.

As to this clonotype: The junction differs from germline at one of its ends, possibly a read error. The V and J genes are TRBV7-2 and TRBJ2-7, with a possible D match to TRBD1 (6 bases). This CDR3 comprises 15 residues. The germline CDR1 and CDR2 sequences are SGHTA and FQGNSA. CDR3 sequence (DNA): TGTGCCAGCAGCTTAAAAGGGGCAGGGGAATACGGGCAGTACTTC. Protein product: CASSLKGAGEYGQYF. The full variable domain, completed using reference TRBV7-2 and TRBJ2-7, is GAGVSQSPSNKVTEKGKDVELRCDPISGHTALYWYRQSLGQGLEFLIYFQGNSAPDKSGLPSDRFSAERTGGSVSTLTIQRTQQEDSAVYLCASSLKGAGEYGQYFGPGTRLTVT.

V and J are TRBV9 and TRBJ2-2, with D maybe TRBD2 (6 bases). The CDR3 loop spans 17 amino acids. V lost 3 bases and J 4 bases, leaving 19 bases between the germline ends. The germline gives CDR1 SGDLS, CDR2 YYNGEE. The CDR3: CASSGGVWQAITGELFF. The CDR3 bases are TGTGCCAGCAGCGGGGGGGTTTGGCAGGCGATCACCGGGGAGCTGTTTTTT.

This clonotype was detected only a few times. The chain has TRBV20-1 and TRBJ1-5; no reliable D call. V was clipped by 7 bases and J by 2 bases, with 9 bases between them. Germline lookup yields CDR1 DFQATT and CDR2 SNEGSKA (reference sequence). CDR3 length: 12 amino acids. CDR3 amino acids: CSGGRGNQPQHF. CDR3 coding DNA: TGCAGTGGAGGGAGGGGCAATCAGCCCCAGCATTTT.

The V and J genes are TRBV20-1 and TRBJ2-5; D might be TRBD2 (7 bases). The CDR3 runs to 12 residues. Trimming removed 6 bases from V and 5 bases from J, with 13 bases in between. CDR1 and CDR2 from the germline V gene are DFQATT and SNEGSKA (reference sequence). The CDR3 bases are TGCAGTGCCGGCTGGGGGGGCGAGACCCAGTACTTC. As protein: CSAGWGGETQYF.

This clonotype appeared many times. The chain joins TRBV13 to TRBJ2-7, with 8 bases matching TRBD1. V lost 9 bases, J lost 2 bases, and 6 bases stayed unmatched. The CDR3 covers 13 residues. Per the germline V gene, CDR1 is PRHDT and CDR2 is FYEKMQ (reference sequence). The CDR3 sequence is CASGTGDTYEQYF. The CDR3 DNA sequence: TGTGCCAGTGGGACAGGTGATACCTACGAGCAGTACTTC.

Only a few counts were recorded for this clonotype. The J gene is TRBJ2-1, the V gene TRBV7-6; TRBD2 agrees at 11 bases. The junction had 21 bases not matched to a gene; V was cut back by 4 bases and J by 7 bases. CDR3 length equals 20 residues. Germline V gives CDR1 SGHVS, CDR2 FNYEAQ. Written as DNA, the CDR3 is TGTGCCAGCAGCTCCAGCAAACTAGCGGGGGCCTCTTTTGGGGGAAATGAGCAGTTCTTC. Its translation is CASSSSKLAGASFGGNEQFF.

The chain joins TRBV3-1 to TRBJ2-1; D gene unclear. The CDR3 covers 13 residues. V lost 2 bases and J lost 9, with 11 bases in between. Per the germline V gene, CDR1 is LGHDT and CDR2 is YNNKEL (reference sequence). CDR3 sequence reads: CASSQTITGEQFF. The CDR3 DNA reads TGTGCCAGCAGCCAAACGATCACGGGTGAGCAGTTCTTC.